This section outlines one T cell receptor beta chain sequence together with its context. The data were obtained in a study of cytomegalovirus exposure and HLA in healthy donors. Looking at the study overall: A prior study identified approximately 120 million unique TCR beta sequences from 200 million or so T cells.

Both 60 Vbeta primers and 13 Jbeta primers went into the PCR. The protocol was immunoSEQ multiplex PCR, while the TCRdb copy is restricted to in-frame clones and leaves out a portion. The table has about 180,000 clones, over 65% seen once. The V end lost 0 bases, the J end lost 3 bases, and 15 bases lay between the germline ends. The CDR3 covers 17 residues. Per the germline V gene, CDR1 is MNHNS and CDR2 is SASEGT. Sequencing was carried out using PBMCs. The source of this sequence is a man younger than 30 in good health and CMV-seronegative. The chain combines TRBV6-1 with TRBJ1-3; possibly TRBD1 for D (5 bases). The CDR3 DNA reads as TGTGCCAGCAGTGAAGCGAGGCAGGGAAGTTTTGGAAACACCATATATTTT. Translated: CASSEARQGSFGNTIYF.